Listed below are T cell receptor beta chains from one sample, sequenced in a study of control samples from healthy donors and cancer patients. Assay: immunoSEQ multiplex PCR; the TCRdb copy retains only in-frame clones and omits some. The sample contains fewer than 500,000 clones, more than 80% of which appear only once. The sample was PBMCs. These receptors were collected from a man aged 40-49 years with head and neck cancer. CDR3s leave out the opening cysteine and the closing phenylalanine or tryptophan. Fields, in order: V gene, J gene, CDR3 length, CDR3 protein.

TRBV7-2,TRBJ2-1,12,ASSLVASGPEQF
TRBV29-1,TRBJ2-2,12,SGTSGRATGELF
TRBV2,TRBJ1-5,10,ASKGQGQPQH
TRBV7-2,TRBJ2-1,12,ASSGTPPYNEQF
TRBV19,TRBJ2-7,13,ASSPRQDLLPEQY
TRBV7-8,TRBJ1-5,11,ASTERGNQPQH
TRBV7-3,TRBJ2-6,13,ASSPEVSGANVLT
TRBV12-3/TRBV12-4,TRBJ2-7,11,ASSLVTTGEQY
TRBV28,TRBJ2-2,12,ASIQGGNTGELF
TRBV18,TRBJ2-1,9,ASSPSDEQF
TRBV27,TRBJ2-5,10,ASSLPGETQY
TRBV11-2,TRBJ1-1,15,ASSLKQGAFGNTEAF
TRBV19,TRBJ1-5,11,ASSMGRDQPQH
TRBV4-3,TRBJ2-3,13,ASSREQGASDTQY
TRBV3-1/TRBV3-2,TRBJ2-3,12,ASSQDRGIDTQY
TRBV4-2,TRBJ1-1,13,ASSREIRVDTEAF
TRBV7-6,TRBJ1-4,16,ASSSLRDRGVSPRKLF
TRBV28,TRBJ1-5,12,ASMELGRNQPQH
TRBV5-4,TRBJ1-5,13,ASSFPGRTRQPQH
TRBV10-2,TRBJ2-2,13,ASSGIIAATGELF
TRBV19,TRBJ1-1,12,ASSIDRSSTEAF
TRBV11-3,TRBJ2-7,12,ASSGTLKSGEQY
TRBV7-3,TRBJ2-6,14,ASSFRWGAGANVLT
TRBV27,TRBJ1-5,10,ASSSGSQPQH
TRBV19,TRBJ1-4,10,ARHDRPEKLF
TRBV27,TRBJ2-3,13,ASRRSGPTTDTQY
TRBV29-1,TRBJ2-3,12,SVQPGAATDTQY
TRBV28,TRBJ2-5,12,ASRADRGLETQY